The next 9 T cell receptor beta chains were all read from a single sample in a study of blood T cell repertoires in COVID-19. TCRdb keeps only in-frame clones here, not all; method: immunoSEQ multiplex PCR. The sample lists some 120,000 clones; more than 60% were seen once. The source material was peripheral blood. Receptor source: an older woman with acute or convalescent COVID-19.

The gene calls are TRBV27 and TRBJ2-4; TRBD2 might be the D (5 bases). The ends were cut back, 6 bases at V and 0 bases at J, with 9 bases in the middle. CDR1 and CDR2 (germline): MNHEY, SMNVEV (reference sequence). CDR3 length equals 14 residues. The CDR3 sequence: CASRPGLAKNIQYF. The CDR3 coding sequence is TGTGCCAGCAGGCCAGGACTAGCCAAAAACATTCAGTACTTC.

The genes are TRBV9 and TRBJ2-6; D might be TRBD2 (5 bases). Germline loops: CDR1 SGDLS, CDR2 YYNGEE. With 4 bases removed from V and 4 bases from J, the gap between germline ends came to 12 bases. The CDR3 is made up of 15 amino acids. The CDR3 nucleotides are TGTGCCAGCAGCCTAACTAGGAAAGGGGCCAACGTCCTGACTTTC. It encodes CASSLTRKGANVLTF.

A few counts support this clone. The genes are TRBV9 and TRBJ2-7, with 8 bases lining up with TRBD1. The ends lost 4 bases at V and 5 bases at J; junction bases unmatched: 11. The CDR3 consists of 15 residues. Germline CDR1 and CDR2: SGDLS and YYNGEE. CDR3 loop: CASSRNGQGGNEQYF. The DNA of the CDR3 is TGTGCCAGCAGCCGAAACGGACAGGGTGGCAACGAGCAGTACTTC. Full variable domain (rest looked up from reference TRBV9 and TRBJ2-7): DSGVTQTPKHLITATGQRVTLRCSPRSGDLSVYWYQQSLDQGLQFLIQYYNGEERAKGNILERFSAQQFPDLHSELNLSSLELGDSALYFCASSRNGQGGNEQYFGPGTRLTVT.

The V gene is TRBV24-1, the J gene TRBJ2-7, with D possibly being TRBD1 (6 bases). Germline V lookup: CDR1 KGHDR, CDR2 SFDVKD. The germline V and J ends were trimmed by 7 bases and 2 bases, with 20 bases remaining between them. The length of the CDR3 is 16 residues. CDR3 residues: CATSWDIDHSTYEQYF. In DNA form, the CDR3 reads TGTGCCACCAGCTGGGACATAGACCATTCAACCTACGAGCAGTACTTC.

The chain recombines TRBV6-2 or TRBV6-3 with TRBJ1-2; D possibly corresponds to TRBD1 (6 bases). The CDR3 is 14 residues long. Trimming pared 2 bases from V and 4 bases from J, leaving 11 bases between. CDR1 and CDR2 (germline): MNHEY, SVGEGT. CDR3 loop: CASSYVGGPYGYTF. The DNA of the CDR3 is TGTGCCAGCAGTTACGTCGGGGGGCCCTATGGCTACACCTTC.

The V call is TRBV4-3, the J call TRBJ1-2, with D perhaps matching TRBD1 (6 bases). CDR1 is LGHNA and CDR2 is YSLEER in the germline V gene. V lost 0 bases and J lost 8, with 10 bases in between. This CDR3 region has 13 residues. In nucleotides, the CDR3 is TGCGCCAGCAGCCAAGAAGCAGGGGTGGGCTACACCTTC. Encoded protein: CASSQEAGVGYTF.

In DNA form, the CDR3 reads TGTGCCAGCAGCTGGCTGGGGGCCCAAGAGACCCAGTACTTC. Amino acid sequence: CASSWLGAQETQYF. The chain is built from TRBV11-1 and TRBJ2-5, with D perhaps TRBD1 (6 bases). The ends were cut back, 4 bases at V and 1 base at J, with 10 bases in the middle. The CDR3 sequence is 14 residues long. Germline CDR1 is SGHAT and CDR2 is FQDESV (reference sequence).

The chain couples TRBV6-5 to TRBJ1-2; D is ambiguous. Per the germline V gene, CDR1 is MNHEY and CDR2 is SVGAGI. This CDR3 has 14 residues. V was pared by 2 bases and J by 2 bases, with 9 bases between. The CDR3 loop is CASSYEGLNYGYTF. CDR3 sequence (DNA): TGTGCCAGCAGTTACGAGGGCCTCAACTATGGCTACACCTTC.

This sequence joins TRBV5-6 and TRBJ2-7, with TRBD2 matching 14 bases. The CDR3 extends over 17 amino acids. Trimming cost V 3 bases and J 7 bases; bases outside gene matches: 12. Germline V gene lookup returns CDR1 SGHDT and CDR2 YYEEEE. CDR3 nucleotides: TGTGCCAGCAGCTGGGGACTAGCGGGGGACGCTGGTTGGGAGCAGTACTTC. It codes for CASSWGLAGDAGWEQYF. The whole variable domain, filled in from reference TRBV5-6 and TRBJ2-7, reads DAGVTQSPTHLIKTRGQQVTLRCSPKSGHDTVSWYQQALGQGPQFIFQYYEEEERQRGNFPDRFSGHQFPNYSSELNVNALLLGDSALYLCASSWGLAGDAGWEQYFGPGTRLTVT.